A single sample is the source of the 19 T cell receptor beta chains below, sequenced in a study of cytomegalovirus exposure and HLA in healthy donors. The PCR made use of 60 Vbeta and 13 Jbeta primers. Method: immunoSEQ multiplex PCR; TCRdb's copy keeps in-frame clones and lacks some. Among 100,000 to 150,000 clones listed, 65% to 80% were seen once. Input material: PBMCs. The receptors originated from a woman in her sixties or seventies in good health and CMV-seropositive.

V is TRBV19 and J is TRBJ2-7, with 9 bases matching TRBD2. Germline CDR1 and CDR2: LNHDA and SQIVND (reference sequence). The CDR3 is 13 residues long. J was trimmed by 3 bases and V by 5 bases; bases with no gene match: 2. Here the CDR3 reads CASSETSGYEQYF. The CDR3, as DNA: TGTGCCAGTAGTGAGACTAGCGGCTACGAGCAGTACTTC.

The chain uses TRBV10-3 and TRBJ1-2, with TRBD1 matching over 7 bases. The trim removed 4 bases at V and 3 bases at J, leaving 5 bases unmatched. Germline CDR1 ENHRY, CDR2 SYGVKD. CDR3 length equals 14 residues. The CDR3 sequence is CAISGDSVDYGYTF. CDR3 nucleotides: TGTGCCATCAGTGGGGACAGCGTGGACTATGGCTACACCTTC.

The chain uses TRBV5-1 and TRBJ1-6; maybe TRBD1 (6 bases). V lost 4 bases, J lost 6 bases, and 14 bases lay in between. CDR1 is SGHRS and CDR2 is YFSETQ in the germline V gene. The length of the CDR3 is 15 residues. The CDR3 reads CASSPGQTSNSPLHF. CDR3 sequence (DNA): TGCGCCAGCAGCCCGGGACAAACTTCTAATTCACCCCTCCACTTT.

This clone has a handful of counts. The rearrangement uses TRBV19 and TRBJ1-5; 10 nucleotides align to TRBD1. Germline V gene sequence: CDR1 LNHDA, CDR2 SQIVND (reference sequence). The V segment lost 5 bases and the J segment 7 bases; nucleotides outside the gene matches: 8. The CDR3 contains 15 residues. The CDR3 coding sequence is TGTGCCAGTAGTTTACCCGGGACAGGGGACCAGCCCCAGCATTTT. Encoded protein: CASSLPGTGDQPQHF. Drawing the rest from reference TRBV19 and TRBJ1-5, the complete variable domain is DGGITQSPKYLFRKEGQNVTLSCEQNLNHDAMYWYRQDPGQGLRLIYYSQIVNDFQKGDIAEGYSVSREKKESFPLTVTSAQKNPTAFYLCASSLPGTGDQPQHFGDGTRLSIL.

The chain has TRBV9 and TRBJ2-7; TRBD1 matches 8 bases. Per germline, CDR1 SGDLS and CDR2 YYNGEE. This CDR3 is 15 amino acids long. With V trimmed by 0 bases and J by 2 bases, 4 bases remained unmatched. The CDR3 is CASSVGQGYPYEQYF. CDR3 bases: TGTGCCAGCAGCGTAGGACAGGGGTACCCCTACGAGCAGTACTTC.

The V call is TRBV11-2, the J call TRBJ1-3; D might be TRBD1 (5 bases). Germline V gives CDR1 SGHAT, CDR2 FQNNGV. Trimming stripped 7 bases from V and 0 bases from J, with 10 bases between. The CDR3 is made up of 14 amino acids. The CDR3 spells CASKSGFSGNTIYF. CDR3 nucleotides: TGTGCCAGCAAATCAGGGTTCTCTGGAAACACCATATATTTT.

This rearrangement joins TRBV6-6 to TRBJ1-4; 8 bases map to TRBD1. Losses at the gene ends were 4 bases for V and 8 bases for J; bases not matched to a gene: 3. Germline-derived CDR1 and CDR2 are MNHNY and SVGAGI (reference sequence). This CDR3 region has 13 residues. The CDR3 spells CASSWDRREKLFF. CDR3 DNA sequence: TGTGCCAGCAGTTGGGACAGGAGAGAAAAACTGTTTTTT.

V is TRBV27 and J is TRBJ2-7, with D tentatively TRBD2 (6 bases). The CDR3 extends over 11 amino acids. V lost 4 bases to trimming and J lost 6 bases, with 7 bases between them. The germline gives CDR1 MNHEY, CDR2 SMNVEV (reference sequence). The CDR3 sequence is CASSSGLEQYF. In nucleotides, the CDR3 is TGTGCCAGCAGTTCGGGACTCGAGCAGTACTTC.

The chain carries TRBV5-6 and TRBJ2-5; 11 positions agree with TRBD2. Germline V gene lookup returns CDR1 SGHDT and CDR2 YYEEEE. Trimming cost V 3 bases and J 5 bases; bases outside gene matches: 6. The CDR3 is made up of 15 amino acids. The CDR3: CASSSTSGSTETQYF. The CDR3, as DNA: TGTGCCAGCAGCTCAACTAGCGGGAGTACGGAGACCCAGTACTTC.

V usage is TRBV5-1 and J usage is TRBJ2-1; D may be TRBD2 (6 bases). V was shortened by 6 bases and J by 7 bases, with 14 bases between the two germline ends. Germline assignment: CDR1 SGHRS and CDR2 YFSETQ. This CDR3 spans 13 amino acids. CDR3 coding DNA: TGCGCCAGCATCCGGGCGGAGGGGAATGAGCAGTTCTTC. Its protein is CASIRAEGNEQFF.

The chain uses TRBV28 and TRBJ2-3, with 7 bases identical to TRBD2. Per germline, CDR1 MDHEN and CDR2 SYDVKM. Trimming took 6 bases from V and 0 from J; bases not matched to a gene: 3. The CDR3 runs 14 residues. The CDR3: CASRLAISTDTQYF. The DNA of the CDR3 is TGTGCCAGCAGACTAGCGATTAGCACAGATACGCAGTATTTT.

The chain couples TRBV19 to TRBJ1-4, with D unresolved. This CDR3 region has 16 residues. The V and J ends lost 5 bases and 3 bases respectively, with 16 bases between them. Germline assignment: CDR1 LNHDA and CDR2 SQIVND (reference sequence). The chain's CDR3 is CASSPGISGANEKLFF. For the CDR3, the DNA is TGTGCCAGTAGTCCGGGGATATCCGGGGCTAATGAAAAACTGTTTTTT.

This clone was seen a few times. V is TRBV29-1 and J is TRBJ2-7; D possibly corresponds to TRBD2 (6 bases). This CDR3 region has 15 residues. V gave up 2 bases and J gave up 3 bases, with 17 bases separating them. The germline gives CDR1 SQVTM, CDR2 ANQGSEA. The CDR3 loop is CSVEMEGLARYEQYF. DNA for the CDR3: TGCAGCGTTGAAATGGAGGGGCTAGCGCGCTACGAGCAGTACTTC.

A remark on this clone: This sample also contains other DNA sequences that code for the same CDR3. The chain is built from TRBV20-1 and TRBJ1-1; D is uncertain. Trimming shortened V by 5 bases and J by 5 bases, and 6 bases separated the two germline ends. CDR1 is DFQATT and CDR2 is SNEGSKA in the germline V gene (reference sequence). The CDR3 has 10 amino acids. For the CDR3, the DNA is TGCAGTGCTCAGCGGACTGAAGCTTTCTTT. Amino acid sequence: CSAQRTEAFF.

This rearrangement joins TRBV6-1 to TRBJ1-2, with D maybe TRBD1 (6 bases). V was clipped by 7 bases and J by 1 base, with 13 bases between them. CDR3 size: 14 residues. The V gene's germline CDR1 is MNHNS and CDR2 SASEGT. The CDR3 region is CASIVQGNNYGYTF. CDR3 DNA sequence: TGTGCCAGCATTGTCCAGGGGAATAACTATGGCTACACCTTC.

This chain joins TRBV2 and TRBJ1-1; D gene ambiguous. This CDR3 is built from 13 residues. Germline V lookup: CDR1 SNHLY, CDR2 FYNNEI. Trimming stripped 7 bases from V and 1 base from J, with 10 bases between. Here the CDR3 DNA reads TGTGCCAGCACCCTAGATGGGAACACTGAAGCTTTCTTT. Amino acid sequence: CASTLDGNTEAFF.

V gene TRBV19 combines with J gene TRBJ1-2, with D maybe TRBD1 (6 bases). The CDR3 contains 12 residues. Germline lookup yields CDR1 LNHDA and CDR2 SQIVND (reference sequence). Between the trimmed V and J ends, which lost 9 bases and 5 bases, there was a span of 13 bases. CDR3: CASSQGFYGYTF. Here the CDR3 DNA reads TGTGCCAGCTCACAGGGTTTTTATGGCTACACCTTC.

This chain uses TRBV21-1 with TRBJ2-1; TRBD2 was called by the table and not checked on the DNA. TRBV21-1 is given as a pseudogene. The CDR3 has 17 residues. The CDR3 here is CASSKERLAAVYNEQFF. For the CDR3, the DNA is TGTGCCAGCAGCAAAGAGAGGCTAGCGGCAGTATACAATGAGCAGTTCTTC.

V and J are TRBV19 and TRBJ2-1; 9 bases are shared with TRBD2. With V trimmed by 6 bases and J by 8 bases, 17 bases remained unmatched. The germline V gene encodes CDR1 LNHDA and CDR2 SQIVND (reference sequence). The CDR3 spans 17 residues. In nucleotides, the CDR3 is TGTGCCAGTAGCCCCTGGGGGCTGGCGGGAGGGGGCGATGAGCAGTTCTTC. Its protein is CASSPWGLAGGGDEQFF.